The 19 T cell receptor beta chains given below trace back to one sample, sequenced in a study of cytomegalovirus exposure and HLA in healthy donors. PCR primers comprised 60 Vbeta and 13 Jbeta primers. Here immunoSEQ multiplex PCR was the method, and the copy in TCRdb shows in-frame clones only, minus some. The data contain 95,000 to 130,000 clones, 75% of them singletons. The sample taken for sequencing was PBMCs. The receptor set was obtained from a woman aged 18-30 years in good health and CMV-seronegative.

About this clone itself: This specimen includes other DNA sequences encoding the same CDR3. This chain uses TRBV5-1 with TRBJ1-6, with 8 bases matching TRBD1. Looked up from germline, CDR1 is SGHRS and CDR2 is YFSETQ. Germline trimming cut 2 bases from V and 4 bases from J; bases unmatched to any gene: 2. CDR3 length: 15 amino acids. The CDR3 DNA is TGCGCCAGCAGCTTCCAGGGGGCTTATAATTCACCCCTCCACTTT. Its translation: CASSFQGAYNSPLHF.

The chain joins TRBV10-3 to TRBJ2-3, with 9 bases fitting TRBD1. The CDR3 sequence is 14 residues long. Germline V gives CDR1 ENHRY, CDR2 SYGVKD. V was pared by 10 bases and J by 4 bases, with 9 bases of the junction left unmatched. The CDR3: CATEGQGGADTQYF. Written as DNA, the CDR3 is TGTGCCACCGAGGGACAGGGTGGCGCAGATACGCAGTATTTT.

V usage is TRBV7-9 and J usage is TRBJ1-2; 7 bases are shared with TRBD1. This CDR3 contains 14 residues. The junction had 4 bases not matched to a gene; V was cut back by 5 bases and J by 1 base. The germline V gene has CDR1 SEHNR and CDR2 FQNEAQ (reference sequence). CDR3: CASSQTGINYGYTF. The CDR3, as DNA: TGTGCCAGCAGCCAGACAGGGATTAACTATGGCTACACCTTC.

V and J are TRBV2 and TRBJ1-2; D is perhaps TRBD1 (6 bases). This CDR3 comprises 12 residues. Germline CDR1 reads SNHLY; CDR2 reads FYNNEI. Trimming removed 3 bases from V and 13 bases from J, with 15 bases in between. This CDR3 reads CASSDSGTLSTF. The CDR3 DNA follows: TGTGCCAGCAGTGATTCGGGGACATTGAGCACCTTC.

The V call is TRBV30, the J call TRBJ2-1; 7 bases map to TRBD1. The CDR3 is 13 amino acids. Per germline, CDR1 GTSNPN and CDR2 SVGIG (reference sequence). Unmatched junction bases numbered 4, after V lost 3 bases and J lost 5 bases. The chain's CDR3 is CAWSWDSDNEQFF. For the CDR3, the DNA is TGTGCCTGGAGCTGGGACAGCGACAATGAGCAGTTCTTC. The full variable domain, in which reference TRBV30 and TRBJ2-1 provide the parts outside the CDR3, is SQTIHQWPATLVQPVGSPLSLECTVEGTSNPNLYWYRQAAGRGLQLLFYSVGIGQISSEVPQNLSASRPQDRQFILSSKKLLLSDSGFYLCAWSWDSDNEQFFGPGTRLTVL.

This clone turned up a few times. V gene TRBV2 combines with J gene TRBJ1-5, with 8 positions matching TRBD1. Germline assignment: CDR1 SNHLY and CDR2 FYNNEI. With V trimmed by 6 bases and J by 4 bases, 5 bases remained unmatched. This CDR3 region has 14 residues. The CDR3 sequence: CASSPTGENQPQHF. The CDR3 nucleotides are TGTGCCAGCAGCCCGACAGGGGAGAATCAGCCCCAGCATTTT.

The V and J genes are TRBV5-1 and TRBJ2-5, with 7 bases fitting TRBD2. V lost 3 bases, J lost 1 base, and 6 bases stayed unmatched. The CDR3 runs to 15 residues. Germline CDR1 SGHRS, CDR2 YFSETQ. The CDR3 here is CASSSYAGVQETQYF. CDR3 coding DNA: TGCGCCAGCAGCTCGTACGCGGGGGTCCAAGAGACCCAGTACTTC.

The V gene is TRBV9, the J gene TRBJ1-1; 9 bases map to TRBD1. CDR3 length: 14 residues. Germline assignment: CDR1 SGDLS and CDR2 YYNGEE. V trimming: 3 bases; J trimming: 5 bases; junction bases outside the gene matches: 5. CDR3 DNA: TGTGCCAGCAGCGAGACAGGGGGAGGTACTGAAGCTTTCTTT. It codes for CASSETGGGTEAFF.

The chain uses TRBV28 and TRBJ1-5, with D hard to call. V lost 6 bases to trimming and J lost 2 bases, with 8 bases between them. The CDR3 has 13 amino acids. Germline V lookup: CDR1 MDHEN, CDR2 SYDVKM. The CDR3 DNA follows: TGTGCCAGCAGCCAAACTGGCAATCAGCCCCAGCATTTT. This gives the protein CASSQTGNQPQHF.

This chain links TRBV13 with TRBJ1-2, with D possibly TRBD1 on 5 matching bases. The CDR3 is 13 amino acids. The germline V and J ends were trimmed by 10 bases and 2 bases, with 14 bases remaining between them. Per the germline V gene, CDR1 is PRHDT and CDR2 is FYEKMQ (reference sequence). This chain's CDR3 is CATGSGQNYGYTF. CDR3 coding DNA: TGTGCCACCGGTAGTGGACAAAACTATGGCTACACCTTC.

The CDR3: CASSVTSGGEGQFF. As DNA, the CDR3 is TGTGCCAGCAGCGTAACTAGCGGGGGAGAAGGGCAGTTCTTC. V usage is TRBV9 and J usage is TRBJ2-1, with 11 bases identical to TRBD2. The germline V gene has CDR1 SGDLS and CDR2 YYNGEE. The CDR3 covers 14 residues. Trimming took 1 base from V and 12 from J; bases not matched to a gene: 6.

This CDR3 is CSVGGRGLEQFF. The DNA of the CDR3 is TGCAGCGTTGGGGGCAGGGGGCTTGAGCAGTTCTTC. The rearrangement uses TRBV29-1 and TRBJ2-1, with 8 bases matching TRBD1. Per the germline V gene, CDR1 is SQVTM and CDR2 is ANQGSEA. The CDR3 is made up of 12 amino acids. The V and J ends lost 4 bases and 9 bases, in that order; junction bases with no gene match: 5.

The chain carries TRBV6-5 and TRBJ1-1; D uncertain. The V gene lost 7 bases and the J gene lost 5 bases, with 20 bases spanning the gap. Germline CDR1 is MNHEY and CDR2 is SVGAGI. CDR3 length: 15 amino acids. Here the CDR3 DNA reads TGTGCCAGCATACTGTCGCGGCCGGGGTATACTGAAGCTTTCTTT. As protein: CASILSRPGYTEAFF.

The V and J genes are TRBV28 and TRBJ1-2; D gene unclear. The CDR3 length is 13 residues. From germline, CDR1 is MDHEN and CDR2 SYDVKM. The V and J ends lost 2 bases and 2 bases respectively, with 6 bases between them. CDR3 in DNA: TGTGCCAGCAGTTTAGGGCAGAACTATGGCTACACCTTC. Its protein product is CASSLGQNYGYTF.

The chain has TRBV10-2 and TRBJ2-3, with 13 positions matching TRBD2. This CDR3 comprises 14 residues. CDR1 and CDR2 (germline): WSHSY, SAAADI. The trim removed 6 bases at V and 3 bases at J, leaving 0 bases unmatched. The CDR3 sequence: CASRGLAGTDTQYF. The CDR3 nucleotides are TGCGCCAGCAGGGGACTAGCGGGGACAGATACGCAGTATTTT.

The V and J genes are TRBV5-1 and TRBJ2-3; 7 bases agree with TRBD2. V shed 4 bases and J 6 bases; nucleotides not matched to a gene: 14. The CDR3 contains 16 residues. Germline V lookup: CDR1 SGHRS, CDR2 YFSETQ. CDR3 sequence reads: CASSPGERGPWDTQYF. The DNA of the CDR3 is TGCGCCAGCAGCCCGGGAGAGCGGGGACCGTGGGATACGCAGTATTTT.

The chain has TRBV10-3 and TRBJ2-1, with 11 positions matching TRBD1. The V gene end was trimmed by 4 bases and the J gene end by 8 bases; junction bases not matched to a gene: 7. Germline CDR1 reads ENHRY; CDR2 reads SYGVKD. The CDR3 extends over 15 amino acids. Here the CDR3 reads CAISGRDRGRDEQFF. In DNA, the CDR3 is TGTGCCATCAGTGGCCGGGACAGGGGGAGAGATGAGCAGTTCTTC.

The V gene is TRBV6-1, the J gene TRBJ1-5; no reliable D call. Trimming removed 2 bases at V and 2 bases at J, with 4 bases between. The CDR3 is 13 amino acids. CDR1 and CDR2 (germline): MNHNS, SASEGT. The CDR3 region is CASSEQGNQPQHF. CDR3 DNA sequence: TGTGCCAGCAGTGAACAGGGCAATCAGCCCCAGCATTTT.

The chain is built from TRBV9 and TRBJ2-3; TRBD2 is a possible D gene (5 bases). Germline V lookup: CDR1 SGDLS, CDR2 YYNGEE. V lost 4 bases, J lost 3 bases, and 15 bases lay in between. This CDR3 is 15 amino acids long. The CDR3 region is CASSFGGLATDTQYF. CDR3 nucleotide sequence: TGTGCCAGCAGCTTTGGTGGACTGGCAACAGATACGCAGTATTTT. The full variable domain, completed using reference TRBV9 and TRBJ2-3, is DSGVTQTPKHLITATGQRVTLRCSPRSGDLSVYWYQQSLDQGLQFLIQYYNGEERAKGNILERFSAQQFPDLHSELNLSSLELGDSALYFCASSFGGLATDTQYFGPGTRLTVL.